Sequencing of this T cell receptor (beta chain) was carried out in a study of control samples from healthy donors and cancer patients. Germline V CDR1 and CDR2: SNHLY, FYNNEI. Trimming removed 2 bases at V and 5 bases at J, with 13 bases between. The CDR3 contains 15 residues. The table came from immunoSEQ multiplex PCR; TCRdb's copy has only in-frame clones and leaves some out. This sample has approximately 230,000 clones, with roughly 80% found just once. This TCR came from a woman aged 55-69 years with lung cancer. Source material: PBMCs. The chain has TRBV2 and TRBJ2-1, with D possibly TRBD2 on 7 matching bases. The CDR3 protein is CASSELRGAHNEQFF. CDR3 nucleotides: TGTGCCAGCAGTGAACTCCGGGGGGCCCACAATGAGCAGTTCTTC.